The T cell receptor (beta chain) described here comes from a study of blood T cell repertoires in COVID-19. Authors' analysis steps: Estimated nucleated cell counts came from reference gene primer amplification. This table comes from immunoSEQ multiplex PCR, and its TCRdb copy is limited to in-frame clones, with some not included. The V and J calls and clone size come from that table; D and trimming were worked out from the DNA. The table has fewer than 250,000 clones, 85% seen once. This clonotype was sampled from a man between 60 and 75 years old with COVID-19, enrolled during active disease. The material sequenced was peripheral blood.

CDR3 amino acids: CASNELGRAETQYF. For the CDR3, the DNA is TGTGCCAGCAACGAGCTAGGGAGGGCGGAGACCCAGTACTTC. This chain links TRBV9 with TRBJ2-5, with TRBD2 matching over 7 bases. This CDR3 contains 14 residues. Germline CDR1 SGDLS, CDR2 YYNGEE. The ends lost 6 bases at V and 5 bases at J; junction bases unmatched: 10.